This entry lists 16 T cell receptor beta chains sequenced from one sample in a study of T cell responses to AZD1222 COVID-19 vaccine. The method was immunoSEQ multiplex PCR; TCRdb's version includes in-frame clones alone and lacks a portion of them. This table has about 200,000 clones, about 89% appearing once. The specimen comprised peripheral blood, sampled 28 days after the second AZD1222 dose. These receptors all come from an adult who received the AZD1222 COVID-19 vaccine.

The chain joins TRBV7-3 to TRBJ2-1; D is perhaps TRBD1 or TRBD2 (5 bases each). The V end lost 2 bases, the J end lost 9 bases, and 5 bases lay between the germline ends. The CDR3 is made up of 11 amino acids. CDR1 and CDR2 from the germline V gene are SGHTA and FQGTGA. CDR3: CASSLGTEQFF. For the CDR3, the DNA is TGTGCCAGCAGCTTAGGGACTGAGCAGTTCTTC.

This clone was picked up a small number of times. The rearrangement uses TRBV2 and TRBJ1-2; D not resolved. Trimming shortened V by 3 bases and J by 0 bases, and 5 bases separated the two germline ends. Germline V gene lookup returns CDR1 SNHLY and CDR2 FYNNEI. The CDR3 sequence is 13 residues long. The CDR3 sequence is CASSEGANYGYTF. CDR3 coding DNA: TGTGCCAGCAGTGAGGGAGCTAACTATGGCTACACCTTC.

About this clone itself: Compared with germline, one end of the junction differs, possibly owing to a read error. The rearrangement links TRBV7-7 to TRBJ2-7, with 7 bases that match TRBD2. The CDR3 extends over 15 amino acids. Germline V lookup: CDR1 SSHAT, CDR2 FNYEAQ (reference sequence). The CDR3, as DNA: TGTGCTAGCAGCTTAGAGCCGGGAGGCTCCTACGAGCAGTACTTC. It is translated as CASSLEPGGSYEQYF. Full variable domain (remainder filled in from reference TRBV7-7 and TRBJ2-7): GAGVSQSPRYKVTKRGQDVTLRCDPISSHATLYWYQQALGQGPEFLTYFNYEAQPDKSGLPSDRFSAERPEGSISTLTIQRTEQRDSAMYRCASSLEPGGSYEQYFGPGTRLTVT.

This clone was picked up one time. The rearrangement links TRBV18 to TRBJ1-2; D not certain. The CDR3 spans 15 residues. With 6 bases removed from V and 8 bases from J, the gap between germline ends came to 22 bases. CDR1 is KGHSH, CDR2 LQKENI, per germline. CDR3 protein: CASSPLQSGQGGYTF. The DNA of the CDR3 is TGTGCCAGCTCGCCTCTTCAAAGTGGCCAAGGCGGCTACACCTTC.

The V and J genes are TRBV6-5 and TRBJ2-7; tentative D call: TRBD1 (6 bases). CDR1 is MNHEY and CDR2 is SVGAGI in the germline V gene. V gave up 6 bases and J gave up 3 bases, with 12 bases separating them. The CDR3 is 13 amino acids. CDR3 DNA sequence: TGTGCCAGCAGCCGGACAGACATCTACGAGCAGTACTTC. This codes for CASSRTDIYEQYF.

The J gene is TRBJ2-3, the V gene TRBV9; tentatively, D is TRBD1 or TRBD2 (5 bases each). V was cut by 0 bases and J by 5 bases, with 10 bases left in between. CDR1 is SGDLS and CDR2 is YYNGEE in the germline V gene. This CDR3 comprises 14 residues. Here the CDR3 DNA reads TGTGCCAGCAGCGTAGGATGGGACCGAGATACGCAGTATTTT. Its protein is CASSVGWDRDTQYF.

Note on this clone: Other DNA sequences within the sample encode an identical CDR3. J is TRBJ1-2 and V is TRBV2; 9 nucleotides align to TRBD1. J gave up 1 base and V 8 bases, and 11 bases lay outside the gene matches. The CDR3 is 16 residues long. Looked up from germline, CDR1 is SNHLY and CDR2 is FYNNEI. Written as DNA, the CDR3 is TGTGCCAGCCTCCATCCGGGACAGGGTATTAACTATGGCTACACCTTC. Its translation is CASLHPGQGINYGYTF.

This chain links TRBV4-1 with TRBJ1-2, with D possibly matching TRBD1 (6 bases). This CDR3 comprises 15 residues. V lost 0 bases and J lost 2, with 10 bases in between. Germline CDR1 MGHRA, CDR2 YSYEKL. CDR3 loop: CASSQEGGYNYGYTF. Written as DNA, the CDR3 is TGCGCCAGCAGCCAAGAAGGGGGGTACAACTATGGCTACACCTTC.

J is TRBJ2-5 and V is TRBV7-9; no reliable D call. This CDR3 has 13 amino acids. Germline V CDR1 and CDR2: SEHNR, FQNEAQ (reference sequence). Trimming cost V 0 bases and J 4 bases, with 6 bases left between them. CDR3 sequence (DNA): TGTGCCAGCAGCTTAGCGTGGGGAGAGACCCAGTACTTC. Its protein product is CASSLAWGETQYF.

This chain connects TRBV5-5 to TRBJ1-5; D remains ambiguous. V was pared by 1 base and J by 1 base, with 9 bases between. Germline loops: CDR1 SGHKS, CDR2 YYEKEE (reference sequence). CDR3 length equals 15 residues. The CDR3 sequence is CASSLLGMSNQPQHF. The CDR3 DNA sequence: TGTGCCAGCAGCTTGTTGGGGATGAGCAATCAGCCCCAGCATTTT.

The rearrangement links TRBV9 to TRBJ1-5; 10 bases are shared with TRBD1. The CDR3 length is 15 residues. Unmatched junction bases numbered 6, after V lost 4 bases and J lost 5 bases. Germline V gene lookup returns CDR1 SGDLS and CDR2 YYNGEE. CDR3 DNA: TGTGCCAGCAGCAGGACAGGGGGAGAAGATCAGCCCCAGCATTTT. Protein sequence: CASSRTGGEDQPQHF.

The chain is built from TRBV29-1 and TRBJ1-2; D possibly corresponds to TRBD1 (6 bases). Germline V gives CDR1 SQVTM, CDR2 ANQGSEA. This CDR3 is 14 amino acids long. Trimming took 1 base from V and 4 from J, leaving 13 bases between them. For the CDR3, the DNA is TGCAGCGTTGAAGGGACAGTAGACTCCTATGGCTACACCTTC. Protein product: CSVEGTVDSYGYTF.

The rearrangement uses TRBV28 and TRBJ2-7, with 9 bases that match TRBD1. The J segment lost 5 bases and the V segment lost 4 bases, leaving 12 bases of the junction unmatched. Germline V gene lookup returns CDR1 MDHEN and CDR2 SYDVKM. The CDR3 spans 16 residues. The CDR3 is CASSSPTPGQGNEQYF. The CDR3 bases are TGTGCCAGCAGTTCCCCCACTCCGGGACAGGGAAACGAGCAGTACTTC.

The chain recombines TRBV18 with TRBJ1-4; 7 bases are a match to TRBD1. Germline CDR1 KGHSH, CDR2 LQKENI. Trimming at V came to 2 bases and at J to 5 bases, leaving 5 bases not matched to a gene. CDR3 length: 15 residues. CDR3 protein: CASSPGTARNEKLFF. CDR3 DNA sequence: TGTGCCAGCTCACCAGGGACAGCGAGGAATGAAAAACTGTTTTTT.

The table lists this clone with a count of one. The rearrangement joins TRBV25-1 to TRBJ2-7, with D possibly TRBD1 on 5 matching bases. Germline V CDR1 and CDR2: MGHDK, SYGVNS. The CDR3 sequence is 13 residues long. Deletions cut 4 bases from V and 2 bases from J, with 9 bases between. The CDR3 sequence is CASSVGRAYEQYF. The CDR3 DNA follows: TGTGCCAGCAGTGTGGGCAGGGCCTACGAGCAGTACTTC.

J is TRBJ2-2 and V is TRBV12-5; 14 nucleotides agree with TRBD2. Germline lookup yields CDR1 LGHNT and CDR2 FRNRAP. V trimming: 5 bases; J trimming: 8 bases; junction bases outside the gene matches: 4. The length of the CDR3 is 15 residues. The DNA of the CDR3 is TGTGCTAGTGGTCCCGGGACTAGCGGGAGTGGGGAGCTGTTTTTT. This translates into CASGPGTSGSGELFF.